This passage covers 29 T cell receptor beta chains from one sample sequenced in a study of T cell changes during pregnancy in multiple sclerosis. Assay: immunoSEQ multiplex PCR; the TCRdb copy retains only in-frame clones and omits some. The sample has some 28,000 clones, roughly nine tenths seen once; the top ten hold 0.45% to 0.6%. The sample consisted of CD4+ T cells from peripheral blood mononuclear cells, taken in the first trimester of pregnancy. These receptors all come from a female donor in good health, enrolled as a control in a pregnancy study.

V gene TRBV7-9 combines with J gene TRBJ2-5; D call uncertain. The germline V gene encodes CDR1 SEHNR and CDR2 FQNEAQ (reference sequence). V was pared by 4 bases and J by 2 bases, with 5 bases between. This CDR3 has 12 residues. CDR3 loop: CASSSLQETQYF. The CDR3, as DNA: TGTGCCAGCAGCTCCCTACAAGAGACCCAGTACTTC.

This sequence joins TRBV29-1 and TRBJ1-5; 8 bases are shared with TRBD1. The CDR3 runs 13 residues. The J segment lost 5 bases and the V segment lost 6 bases, leaving 6 bases of the junction unmatched. Looked up from germline, CDR1 is SQVTM and CDR2 is ANQGSEA. The CDR3 DNA sequence: TGCAGCGTGAGGACAGGGTCCGATCAGCCCCAGCATTTT. Protein product: CSVRTGSDQPQHF.

This sequence joins TRBV2 and TRBJ2-1; D not certain. This CDR3 spans 11 amino acids. Trimming pared 6 bases from V and 6 bases from J, leaving 6 bases between. CDR1 SNHLY and CDR2 FYNNEI come from the germline V gene. CDR3 sequence reads: CASSYSNEQFF. The CDR3 DNA reads as TGTGCCAGCAGCTATTCCAATGAGCAGTTCTTC. The whole variable domain, remainder taken from reference TRBV2 and TRBJ2-1, is EPEVTQTPSHQVTQMGQEVILRCVPISNHLYFYWYRQILGQKVEFLVSFYNNEISEKSEIFDDQFSVERPDGSNFTLKIRSTKLEDSAMYFCASSYSNEQFFGPGTRLTVL.

The chain is built from TRBV7-3 and TRBJ2-2, with a possible D match to TRBD2 (6 bases). Trimming left V 5 bases short and J 2 bases short, with 15 bases between. The germline CDR1 and CDR2 sequences are SGHTA and FQGTGA. CDR3 length: 16 residues. Written as DNA, the CDR3 is TGTGCCAGCAGCGACCCCGGGGGAGCTAACACCGGGGAGCTGTTTTTT. Amino acids: CASSDPGGANTGELFF.

The chain couples TRBV7-2 to TRBJ2-3; D is uncertain. Germline lookup yields CDR1 SGHTA and CDR2 FQGNSA. The CDR3 runs to 15 residues. Deletions cut 1 base from V and 2 bases from J, with 10 bases between. CDR3 residues: CASSLGESFTDTQYF. CDR3 coding DNA: TGTGCCAGCAGCTTAGGAGAAAGCTTCACAGATACGCAGTATTTT.

The V and J genes are TRBV28 and TRBJ2-1; possibly TRBD1 for D (5 bases). The CDR3 length is 15 residues. The V gene's germline CDR1 is MDHEN and CDR2 SYDVKM. Trimming left V 7 bases short and J 5 bases short, with 18 bases between. The CDR3 DNA is TGTGCCAGCAACCCGAGCCTAACCAGGGACAATGAGCAGTTCTTC. The encoded protein is CASNPSLTRDNEQFF.

The genes are TRBV7-8 and TRBJ2-1; 8 nucleotides agree with TRBD1. Per germline, CDR1 SGHVS and CDR2 FQNEAQ. The CDR3 loop spans 15 amino acids. Trimming took 7 bases from V and 5 from J; bases not matched to a gene: 10. This CDR3 reads CASIHPGGSDNEQFF. CDR3 sequence (DNA): TGTGCCAGCATCCACCCAGGGGGCTCGGACAATGAGCAGTTCTTC.

The CDR3 bases are TGTGCCACTAAATCCCCAATGGGGACAGGGGGACTCCTTGGGTATGGCTACACCTTC. It specifies CATKSPMGTGGLLGYGYTF. V and J are TRBV21-1 and TRBJ1-2; the table's D call TRBD1 went unverified against the DNA. TRBV21-1 is a pseudogene. The CDR3 totals 19 residues.

The count of this clone is one. This chain links TRBV11-2 with TRBJ1-1; D gene uncertain. CDR1 and CDR2 from the germline V gene are SGHAT and FQNNGV. This CDR3 is built from 12 residues. Trimming left V 1 base short and J 4 bases short, with 4 bases between. CDR3 nucleotides: TGTGCCAGCAGCTTAGTCGGCACTGAAGCTTTCTTT. Amino acids: CASSLVGTEAFF.

The chain uses TRBV18 and TRBJ2-1; TRBD2 might be the D (6 bases). Germline CDR1 KGHSH, CDR2 LQKENI. The V end was cut by 3 bases, the J end by 7 bases, with 16 bases between. This CDR3 has 15 residues. The CDR3 DNA follows: TGTGCCAGCTCACCGAGGACTACTGGGGGGAATGAGCAGTTCTTC. Its protein is CASSPRTTGGNEQFF. Using reference TRBV18 and TRBJ2-1 for the parts outside the CDR3, the full variable domain is NAGVMQNPRHLVRRRGQEARLRCSPMKGHSHVYWYRQLPEEGLKFMVYLQKENIIDESGMPKERFSAEFPKEGPSILRIQQVVRGDSAAYFCASSPRTTGGNEQFFGPGTRLTVL.

The J gene is TRBJ1-5, the V gene TRBV2, with TRBD1 matching 7 bases. The V gene's germline CDR1 is SNHLY and CDR2 FYNNEI. The CDR3 has 13 amino acids. The V gene end was trimmed by 7 bases and the J gene end by 8 bases; junction bases not matched to a gene: 8. CDR3 sequence (DNA): TGTGCCAGCAAAGGACAGGTAGAAAAGCCCCAGCATTTT. Translating gives CASKGQVEKPQHF.

The chain combines TRBV5-1 with TRBJ2-7; tentative D call: TRBD1 (5 bases). The CDR3 totals 15 residues. The ends were cut back, 0 bases at V and 0 bases at J, with 10 bases in the middle. Looked up from germline, CDR1 is SGHRS and CDR2 is YFSETQ. The CDR3 sequence is CASSLVSGNSYEQYF. DNA of the CDR3: TGCGCCAGCAGCTTGGTTTCAGGGAACTCCTACGAGCAGTACTTC.

The V call is TRBV2, the J call TRBJ2-5; D might be TRBD2 (6 bases). The CDR3 runs to 16 residues. V shed 2 bases and J shed 5 bases, with 18 bases lying between them. Germline CDR1 SNHLY, CDR2 FYNNEI. The DNA of the CDR3 is TGTGCCAGCAGTGAAAGTACTAGCTTAGAGAGGGAGACCCAGTACTTC. Amino acid sequence: CASSESTSLERETQYF.

This chain links TRBV18 with TRBJ2-7, with TRBD1 matching over 7 bases. J was trimmed by 0 bases and V by 2 bases; bases with no gene match: 4. Germline V gene sequence: CDR1 KGHSH, CDR2 LQKENI. The CDR3 has 15 residues. The CDR3 DNA reads TGTGCCAGCTCACCAAAACGGGACAGCTCCTACGAGCAGTACTTC. Amino acid sequence: CASSPKRDSSYEQYF.

The chain combines TRBV7-5 with TRBJ1-6; the DNA was not compared with TRBD1, the D call given in the table. TRBV7-5 is an annotated pseudogene. The CDR3 totals 11 residues. The CDR3 protein is CARNDRGFLHF. The CDR3 coding sequence is TGTGCCAGGAATGACAGGGGATTCCTCCACTTT.

This sequence joins TRBV30 and TRBJ2-3; 11 bases map to TRBD2. Germline trimming cut 3 bases from V and 3 bases from J; bases unmatched to any gene: 2. The CDR3 has 14 amino acids. Germline V gives CDR1 GTSNPN, CDR2 SVGIG (reference sequence). CDR3 sequence reads: CAWRSSGGTDTQYF. The DNA of the CDR3 is TGTGCCTGGAGATCTAGCGGGGGGACAGATACGCAGTATTTT.

The gene calls are TRBV29-1 and TRBJ2-7; TRBD2 aligns across 9 bases. V lost 4 bases, J lost 6 bases, and 10 bases stayed unmatched. Germline V gene sequence: CDR1 SQVTM, CDR2 ANQGSEA. This CDR3 spans 14 amino acids. The CDR3 sequence is CSVGPLAGLSEQYF. CDR3 nucleotide sequence: TGCAGCGTTGGCCCGCTAGCGGGACTCTCCGAGCAGTACTTC.

V gene TRBV10-3 combines with J gene TRBJ2-3; 9 nucleotides match TRBD1. Unmatched junction bases numbered 5, after V lost 4 bases and J lost 6 bases. Germline values: CDR1 ENHRY, CDR2 SYGVKD. The CDR3 consists of 14 residues. The CDR3 region is CAISVGTGLDTQYF. The CDR3 coding sequence is TGTGCCATCAGTGTTGGGACAGGGCTGGATACGCAGTATTTT.

The table lists this clone with a count of one. V and J are TRBV25-1 and TRBJ1-1; D may be TRBD1 (6 bases). The CDR3 sequence is 14 residues long. Looked up from germline, CDR1 is MGHDK and CDR2 is SYGVNS. V lost 5 bases and J 4 bases, leaving 14 bases between the germline ends. CDR3 nucleotide sequence: TGTGCCAGCAGTCCCCTCCCAGGGGCCACTGAAGCTTTCTTT. Protein: CASSPLPGATEAFF. Supplemented by reference TRBV25-1 and TRBJ1-1, the full variable domain reads EADIYQTPRYLVIGTGKKITLECSQTMGHDKMYWYQQDPGMELHLIHYSYGVNSTEKGDLSSESTVSRIRTEHFPLTLESARPSHTSQYLCASSPLPGATEAFFGQGTRLTVV.

The rearrangement links TRBV11-2 to TRBJ2-7, with 10 nucleotides matching TRBD2. CDR1 SGHAT and CDR2 FQNNGV come from the germline V gene. V lost 1 base, J lost 3 bases, and 3 bases stayed unmatched. The CDR3 loop spans 15 amino acids. The CDR3 protein is CASSLVAGGHYEQYF. CDR3 DNA sequence: TGTGCCAGCAGCTTAGTAGCGGGGGGTCACTACGAGCAGTACTTC.

The chain couples TRBV30 to TRBJ2-2, with a weak D call TRBD2 (5 bases). The germline gives CDR1 GTSNPN, CDR2 SVGIG (reference sequence). The CDR3 spans 17 residues. Trimming pared 3 bases from V and 4 bases from J, leaving 21 bases between. This CDR3 reads CAWSPKVGLGSTGELFF. CDR3 nucleotide sequence: TGTGCCTGGAGCCCAAAGGTGGGGTTGGGGAGCACCGGGGAGCTGTTTTTT.

This clone occurred a few times. The J gene is TRBJ2-1, the V gene TRBV19; 7 nucleotides agree with TRBD2. The CDR3 loop spans 14 amino acids. Germline-derived CDR1 and CDR2 are LNHDA and SQIVND (reference sequence). Unmatched junction bases numbered 3, after V lost 3 bases and J lost 4 bases. The CDR3 sequence: CASSMGREYNEQFF. DNA of the CDR3: TGTGCCAGTAGTATGGGGCGGGAGTACAATGAGCAGTTCTTC.

The genes are TRBV7-9 and TRBJ1-1; unclear D gene. Trimming left V 4 bases short and J 2 bases short, with 14 bases between. This CDR3 comprises 15 residues. In germline, CDR1 is SEHNR, CDR2 FQNEAQ (reference sequence). This chain's CDR3 is CASSSGPAVNTEAFF. As DNA, the CDR3 is TGTGCCAGCAGCTCTGGGCCAGCAGTAAACACTGAAGCTTTCTTT.

V usage is TRBV7-8 and J usage is TRBJ1-2; 9 bases agree with TRBD1. Germline V gene data show CDR1 as SGHVS and CDR2 as FQNEAQ. The CDR3 loop spans 13 amino acids. Trimming took 5 bases from V and 8 from J; bases not matched to a gene: 6. The CDR3 DNA reads as TGTGCCAGCAGCCCCCGGGACAGGGCGGGCTACACCTTC. The encoded protein is CASSPRDRAGYTF.

This clone was detected once. V is TRBV4-2 and J is TRBJ1-2; 7 bases match TRBD1. This CDR3 is 13 amino acids long. Germline V gene data show CDR1 as LGHNA and CDR2 as YNFKEQ. V dropped 4 bases and J dropped 8; count of bases not matched to a gene: 7. The CDR3 region has the DNA TGTGCCAGCAGCCTAACAGGGGAACTCGGCTACACCTTC. This gives the protein CASSLTGELGYTF.

V usage is TRBV9 and J usage is TRBJ2-3; D is perhaps TRBD2 (6 bases). V lost 6 bases and J lost 4, with 12 bases in between. The CDR3 contains 13 residues. The V gene's germline CDR1 is SGDLS and CDR2 YYNGEE. For the CDR3, the DNA is TGTGCCAGCACCGGGACTCCGCCAGATACGCAGTATTTT. Translated: CASTGTPPDTQYF.

This chain links TRBV19 with TRBJ1-2; TRBD1 matches 12 bases. Trimming cost V 6 bases and J 6 bases; bases outside gene matches: 8. Germline V gene sequence: CDR1 LNHDA, CDR2 SQIVND (reference sequence). This CDR3 is 15 amino acids long. This CDR3 reads CASSEGQGARNGYTF. CDR3 in DNA: TGTGCCAGTAGCGAGGGACAGGGGGCGCGTAATGGCTACACCTTC.

The J gene is TRBJ1-2, the V gene TRBV30; TRBD1 aligns across 8 bases. The germline gives CDR1 GTSNPN, CDR2 SVGIG (reference sequence). The CDR3 has 15 amino acids. J was trimmed by 4 bases and V by 6 bases; bases with no gene match: 13. CDR3 bases: TGTGCCTGTGTGGCGACGGGACAGGTATTCTATGGCTACACCTTC. This gives the protein CACVATGQVFYGYTF. Full variable domain (missing parts from reference TRBV30 and TRBJ1-2): SQTIHQWPATLVQPVGSPLSLECTVEGTSNPNLYWYRQAAGRGLQLLFYSVGIGQISSEVPQNLSASRPQDRQFILSSKKLLLSDSGFYLCACVATGQVFYGYTFGSGTRLTVV.

CDR3 sequence: CAIRDTGVSGNTIYF. The CDR3 DNA is TGTGCCATCAGAGACACAGGGGTATCTGGAAACACCATATATTTT. The rearrangement uses TRBV10-3 and TRBJ1-3, with TRBD1 matching 7 bases. The germline CDR1 and CDR2 sequences are ENHRY and SYGVKD. The CDR3 has 15 amino acids. J lost 1 base, V lost 6 bases, and 6 bases had no gene match.